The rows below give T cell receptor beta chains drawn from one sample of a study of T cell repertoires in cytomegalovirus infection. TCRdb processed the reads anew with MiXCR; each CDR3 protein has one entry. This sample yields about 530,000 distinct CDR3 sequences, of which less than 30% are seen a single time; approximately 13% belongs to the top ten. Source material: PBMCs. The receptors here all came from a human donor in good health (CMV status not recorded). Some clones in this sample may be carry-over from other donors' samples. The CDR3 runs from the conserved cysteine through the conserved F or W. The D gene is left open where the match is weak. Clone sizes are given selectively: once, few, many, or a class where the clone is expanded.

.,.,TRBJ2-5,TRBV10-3,CAISEMGETQYF,TGTGCCATCAGTGAGATGGGGGAGACCCAGTACTTC
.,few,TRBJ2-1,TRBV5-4,CASSSGTNRGNEQFF,TGTGCCAGCAGCTCCGGGACTAACAGGGGGAATGAGCAGTTCTTC
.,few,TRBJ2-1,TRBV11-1,CASSDSRNNEQFF,TGTGCCAGCAGCGACTCTAGGAACAATGAGCAGTTCTTC
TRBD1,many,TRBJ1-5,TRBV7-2,CASSPGTGGNQPQHF,TGTGCCAGCAGCCCCGGGACAGGGGGTAATCAGCCCCAGCATTTT
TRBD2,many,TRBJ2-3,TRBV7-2,CASRGAGGRSHTDTQYF,TGTGCCAGCAGGGGAGCGGGAGGGCGGAGCCACACAGATACGCAGTATTTT
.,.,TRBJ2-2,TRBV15,CATGRDFGGTGELFF,TGTGCCACCGGCAGAGATTTCGGGGGCACCGGGGAGCTGTTTTTT
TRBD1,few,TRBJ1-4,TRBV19,CASGETGAGELFF,TGTGCCAGTGGGGAGACAGGGGCCGGGGAACTGTTTTTT
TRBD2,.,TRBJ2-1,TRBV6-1,CASTSRLAGEQFF,TGTGCCAGCACCTCGCGACTAGCCGGTGAGCAGTTCTTC
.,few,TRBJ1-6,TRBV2,CASTIGNRNVSPLHF,TGTGCCAGCACGATCGGGAATCGCAATGTTTCACCCCTCCACTTT
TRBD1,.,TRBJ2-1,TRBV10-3,CAIRSGGQGALSSYNEQFF,TGTGCCATCAGATCCGGAGGACAGGGGGCCCTGAGCTCCTACAATGAGCAGTTCTTC
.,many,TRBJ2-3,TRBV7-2,CASSLAHPSSGDTQYF,TGTGCCAGCAGCTTAGCGCACCCCTCCTCGGGGGATACGCAGTATTTT
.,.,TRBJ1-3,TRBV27,CASSFAADGNTIYF,TGTGCCAGCAGTTTCGCGGCAGATGGAAACACCATATATTTT
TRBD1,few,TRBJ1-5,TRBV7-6,CASSLAGQNQPQHF,TGTGCCAGCAGCTTAGCGGGACAGAATCAGCCCCAGCATTTT
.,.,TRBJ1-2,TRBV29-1,CSAVEGGGYGYTF,TGCAGCGCCGTTGAAGGGGGAGGGTATGGCTACACCTTC
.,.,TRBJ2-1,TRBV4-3,CASSQAAQGGYNEQFF,TGCGCCAGCAGCCAAGCCGCGCAGGGGGGCTACAATGAGCAGTTCTTC
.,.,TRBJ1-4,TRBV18,CASSPTQATNEKLFF,TGTGCCAGCTCACCTACACAAGCAACTAATGAAAAACTGTTTTTT
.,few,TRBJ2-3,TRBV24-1,CATSETYPGALTDTQYF,TGTGCCACCAGTGAAACCTACCCAGGGGCCCTCACAGATACGCAGTATTTT
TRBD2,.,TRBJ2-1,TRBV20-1,CSASGTSGRAGNEQFF,TGCAGTGCTTCCGGGACTAGCGGGAGGGCCGGAAATGAGCAGTTCTTC
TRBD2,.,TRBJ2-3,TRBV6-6,CASSYSGRAINTQYF,TGTGCCAGCAGTTACAGCGGGAGGGCGATAAATACGCAGTATTTT
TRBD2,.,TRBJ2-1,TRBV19,CASSINVKGPREPYNEQFF,TGTGCCAGTAGTATAAACGTCAAGGGGCCGCGGGAGCCCTACAATGAGCAGTTCTTC
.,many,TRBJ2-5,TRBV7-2,CASSRSATETQYF,TGTGCCAGCAGCCGGTCGGCGACAGAGACCCAGTACTTC
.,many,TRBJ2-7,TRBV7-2,CASSLEPRIADEQYF,TGTGCCAGCAGCTTAGAGCCTAGAATCGCGGACGAGCAGTACTTC
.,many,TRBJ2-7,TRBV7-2,CASSLAAYTYEQYF,TGTGCCAGCAGCTTAGCGGCCTATACCTACGAGCAGTACTTC
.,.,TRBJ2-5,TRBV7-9,CASSLASRQETQYF,TGTGCCAGCAGCTTAGCTAGCAGACAAGAGACCCAGTACTTC
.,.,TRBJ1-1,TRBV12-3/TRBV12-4,CASQKGGTEAFF,TGTGCCAGCCAGAAGGGGGGGACTGAAGCTTTCTTT
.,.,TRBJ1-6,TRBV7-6,CASSPEVRDSPLHF,TGTGCCAGCAGCCCAGAGGTCAGGGACTCACCCCTCCACTTT
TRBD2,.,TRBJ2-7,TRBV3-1,CASSPEGLADSYEQYF,TGTGCCAGCAGCCCCGAGGGACTAGCGGACTCCTACGAGCAGTACTTC
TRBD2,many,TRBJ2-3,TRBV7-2,CASSLVAGGDTQYF,TGTGCCAGCAGCTTAGTAGCGGGAGGAGATACGCAGTATTTT
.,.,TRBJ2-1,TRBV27,CASSPRRGFNNEQFF,TGTGCCAGCAGTCCCAGAAGGGGGTTCAACAATGAGCAGTTCTTC
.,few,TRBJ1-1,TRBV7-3,CASSLGAFF,TGTGCCAGCAGCTTAGGGGCTTTCTTT
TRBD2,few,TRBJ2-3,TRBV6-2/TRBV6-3,CASSYGLAGPTDTQYF,TGTGCCAGCAGTTACGGACTAGCGGGACCCACGGATACGCAGTATTTT
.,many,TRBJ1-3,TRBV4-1,CASSHPRTGRYSGNTIYF,TGCGCCAGCAGCCACCCTCGGACGGGCAGATACTCTGGAAACACCATATATTTT
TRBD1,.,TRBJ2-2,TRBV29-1,CSIAGTANTGELFF,TGCAGCATCGCCGGGACAGCGAACACCGGGGAGCTGTTTTTT
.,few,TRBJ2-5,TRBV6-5,CASSYATPAPVQETQYF,TGTGCCAGCAGTTACGCGACCCCCGCGCCGGTCCAAGAGACCCAGTACTTC
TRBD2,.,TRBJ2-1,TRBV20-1,CSARDLSGSVSEQFF,TGCAGTGCTAGAGATCTTAGCGGGAGTGTTAGTGAGCAGTTCTTC
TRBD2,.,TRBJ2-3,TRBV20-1,CSASALAGSTDTQYF,TGCAGTGCTAGCGCACTAGCGGGATCGACAGATACGCAGTATTTT
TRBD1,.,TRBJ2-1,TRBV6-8,CASSKPGQGHNEQFF,TGTGCCAGCAGTAAACCGGGACAGGGACACAATGAGCAGTTCTTC
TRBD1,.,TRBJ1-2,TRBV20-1,CSAEGQGVPYNYGYTF,TGCAGTGCAGAAGGACAGGGGGTTCCTTATAACTATGGCTACACCTTC
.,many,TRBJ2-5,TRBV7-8,CASSLSQGPLGETQYF,TGTGCCAGCAGCCTCAGTCAGGGGCCCCTTGGAGAGACCCAGTACTTC
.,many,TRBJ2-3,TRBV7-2,CASSWTETDTQYF,TGTGCCAGCAGCTGGACAGAAACAGATACGCAGTATTTT
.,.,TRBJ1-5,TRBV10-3,CAIRDSGHNQPQHF,TGTGCCATCAGGGACTCGGGCCACAATCAGCCCCAGCATTTT
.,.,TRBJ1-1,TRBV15,CATRDRYSEAFF,TGTGCCACCAGGGACCGTTATAGTGAAGCTTTCTTT
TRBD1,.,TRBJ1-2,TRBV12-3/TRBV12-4,CASSWTGTGNYGYTF,TGTGCCAGCAGTTGGACAGGCACCGGCAACTATGGCTACACCTTC
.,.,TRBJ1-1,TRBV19,CASSIARATEAFF,TGTGCCAGTAGTATTGCCAGGGCCACTGAAGCTTTCTTT
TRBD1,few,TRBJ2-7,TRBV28,CASSLPATRQGAGQYF,TGTGCCAGCAGTTTACCGGCTACGAGACAGGGGGCTGGACAGTACTTC
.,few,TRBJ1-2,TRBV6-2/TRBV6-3,CASSGPRYGYTF,TGTGCCAGCAGTGGACCCCGCTATGGCTACACCTTC
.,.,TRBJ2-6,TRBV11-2,CASSQRHSSGANVLTF,TGTGCCAGCAGCCAACGACATTCGAGTGGGGCCAACGTCCTGACTTTC
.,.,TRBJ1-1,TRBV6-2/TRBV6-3,CASSYSPTHRIEAFF,TGTGCCAGCAGTTACTCCCCGACCCACAGGATTGAAGCTTTCTTT
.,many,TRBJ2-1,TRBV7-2,CASSLGVAVPHNEQFF,TGTGCCAGCAGCTTAGGGGTAGCGGTCCCCCACAATGAGCAGTTCTTC
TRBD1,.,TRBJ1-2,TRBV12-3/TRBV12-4,CASRGISGTGRGGYTF,TGTGCCAGCAGAGGGATCTCCGGGACAGGGAGAGGCGGCTACACCTTC
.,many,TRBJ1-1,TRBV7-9,CASSHVGQGGPEAFF,TGTGCCAGCAGCCATGTGGGACAAGGTGGTCCTGAAGCTTTCTTT
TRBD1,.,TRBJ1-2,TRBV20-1,CSAREGQPSYGYTF,TGCAGTGCTAGAGAGGGACAGCCAAGCTATGGCTACACCTTC
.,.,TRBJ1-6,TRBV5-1,CASSLNWAGNSPLHF,TGCGCCAGCAGCCTCAATTGGGCCGGGAATTCACCCCTCCACTTT
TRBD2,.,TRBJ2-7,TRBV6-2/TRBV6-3,CANTYLRTSGDYEQYF,TGTGCCAACACTTACCTCCGGACTAGCGGAGACTACGAGCAGTACTTC
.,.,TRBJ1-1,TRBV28,CASSLLSGAGMGTEAFF,TGTGCCAGCAGTTTGCTATCTGGGGCAGGAATGGGCACTGAAGCTTTCTTT